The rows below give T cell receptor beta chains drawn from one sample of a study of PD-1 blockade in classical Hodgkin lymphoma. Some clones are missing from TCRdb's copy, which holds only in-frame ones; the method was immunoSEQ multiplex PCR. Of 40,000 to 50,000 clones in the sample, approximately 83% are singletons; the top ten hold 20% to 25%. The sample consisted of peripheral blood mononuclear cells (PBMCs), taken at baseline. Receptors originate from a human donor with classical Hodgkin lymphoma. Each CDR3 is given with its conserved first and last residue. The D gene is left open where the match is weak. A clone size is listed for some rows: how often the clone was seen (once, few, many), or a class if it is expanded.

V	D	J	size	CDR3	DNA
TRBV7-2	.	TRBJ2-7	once	CASTPGSYEQYF	TGTGCCAGCACCCCCGGCTCCTACGAGCAGTACTTC
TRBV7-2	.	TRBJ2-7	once	CASSLLPRETHSYEQYF	TGTGCCAGCAGCTTACTCCCACGCGAGACCCACTCCTACGAGCAGTACTTC
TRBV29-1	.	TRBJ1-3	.	CSVWVWSISGNTIYF	TGCAGCGTTTGGGTTTGGTCAATCTCTGGAAACACCATATATTTT
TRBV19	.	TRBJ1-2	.	CASSMDYYGYTF	TGTGCCAGTAGTATGGACTACTATGGCTACACCTTC
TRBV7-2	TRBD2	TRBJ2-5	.	CASSLLSGTKQETQYF	TGTGCCAGCAGCCTCCTAAGCGGGACGAAACAAGAGACCCAGTACTTC
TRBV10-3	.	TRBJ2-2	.	CAISDGGSAGGELFF	TGTGCCATCAGTGATGGTGGTAGCGCAGGCGGGGAGCTGTTTTTT
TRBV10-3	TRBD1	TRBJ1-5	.	CAISADRAGNQPQHF	TGTGCCATCAGTGCCGACAGGGCTGGCAATCAGCCCCAGCATTTT
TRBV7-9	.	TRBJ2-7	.	CASSLPQGWAEQYF	TGTGCCAGCAGCTTACCACAGGGCTGGGCCGAGCAGTACTTC
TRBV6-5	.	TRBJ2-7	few	CASSWDLSYEQYF	TGTGCCAGCAGTTGGGACCTCTCCTACGAGCAGTACTTC
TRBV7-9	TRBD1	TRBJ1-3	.	CASSYTGGSGNTIYF	TGTGCCAGCAGTTATACAGGGGGCTCTGGAAACACCATATATTTT
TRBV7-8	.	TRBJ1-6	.	CAIHERDGLSSPLHF	TGTGCCATCCACGAAAGGGACGGTCTTAGTTCACCCCTCCACTTT
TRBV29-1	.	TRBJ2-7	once	CSVKVQGSGDEQYF	TGCAGCGTTAAAGTACAGGGTTCGGGCGACGAGCAGTACTTC
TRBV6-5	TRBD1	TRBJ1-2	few	CASSRLTGRENGYTF	TGTGCCAGCAGCCGCCTGACAGGGAGGGAAAATGGCTACACCTTC
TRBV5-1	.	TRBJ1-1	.	CASSLESVNTEAFF	TGCGCCAGCAGCTTGGAGTCCGTGAACACTGAAGCTTTCTTT
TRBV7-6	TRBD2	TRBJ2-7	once	CASSLGSGSSYEQYF	TGTGCCAGCAGCTTAGGGAGCGGGAGTTCCTACGAGCAGTACTTC
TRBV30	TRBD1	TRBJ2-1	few	CAWSGTGHEQFF	TGTGCCTGGAGTGGGACAGGGCATGAGCAGTTCTTC
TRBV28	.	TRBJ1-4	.	CASSFWQFGEKLFF	TGTGCCAGCAGTTTTTGGCAGTTTGGTGAAAAACTGTTTTTT
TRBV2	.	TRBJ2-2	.	CASSVLAGELFF	TGTGCCAGCAGTGTATTGGCCGGGGAGCTGTTTTTT
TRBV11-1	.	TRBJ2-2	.	CASSPDPGELFF	TGTGCCAGCAGCCCCGACCCCGGGGAGCTGTTTTTT
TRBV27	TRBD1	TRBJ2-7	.	CASSRQGSYEQYF	TGTGCCAGCAGTCGACAGGGGAGCTACGAGCAGTACTTC
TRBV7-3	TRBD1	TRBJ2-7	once	CASSLRDGDRAYEQYF	TGTGCCAGCAGCTTAAGAGATGGGGACAGGGCCTACGAGCAGTACTTC
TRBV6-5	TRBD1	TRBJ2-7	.	CASSPGQVVSEQYF	TGTGCCAGCAGTCCCGGACAGGTAGTTTCTGAGCAGTACTTC
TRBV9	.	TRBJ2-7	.	CASSPPRGLEQYF	TGTGCCAGCAGCCCCCCGAGGGGTTTAGAGCAGTACTTC
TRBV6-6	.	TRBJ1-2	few	CASMDWRGPLYGYTF	TGTGCCAGCATGGATTGGCGGGGGCCACTCTATGGCTACACCTTC
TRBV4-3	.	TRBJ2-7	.	CASSQSRNGNYEQYF	TGCGCCAGCAGCCAATCCAGAAACGGGAACTACGAGCAGTACTTC
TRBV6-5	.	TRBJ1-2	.	CASFIIGPSGGYTF	TGTGCCAGCTTTATAATCGGGCCTTCGGGAGGCTACACCTTC
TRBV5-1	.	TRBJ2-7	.	CASSLDNYEQYF	TGCGCCAGCAGCTTGGATAACTACGAGCAGTACTTC
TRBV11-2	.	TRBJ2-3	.	CASSLGMGTDTQYF	TGTGCCAGCAGCTTAGGGATGGGCACAGATACGCAGTATTTT
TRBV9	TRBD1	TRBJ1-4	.	CASSGQGVGGEKLFF	TGTGCCAGCAGCGGGCAGGGGGTGGGAGGTGAAAAACTGTTTTTT
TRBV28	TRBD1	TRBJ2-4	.	CASARGIQGNIQYF	TGTGCCAGCGCCAGGGGGATCCAGGGAAACATTCAGTACTTC
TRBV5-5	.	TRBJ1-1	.	CASSLSWGNTEAFF	TGTGCCAGCAGCTTGTCGTGGGGGAACACTGAAGCTTTCTTT
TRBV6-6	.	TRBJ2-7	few	CASSGRVSGAPYEQYF	TGTGCCAGCAGTGGGCGGGTTAGCGGCGCACCCTACGAGCAGTACTTC
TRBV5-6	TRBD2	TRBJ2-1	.	CASSLPGGTANEQFF	TGTGCCAGCAGCCTTCCGGGGGGGACTGCAAATGAGCAGTTCTTC
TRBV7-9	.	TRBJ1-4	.	CASSLKGGPNEKLFF	TGTGCCAGCAGCTTGAAAGGGGGACCTAATGAAAAACTGTTTTTT
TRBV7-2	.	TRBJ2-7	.	CASSLADGAAYEQYF	TGTGCCAGCAGCTTGGCGGACGGAGCAGCCTACGAGCAGTACTTC
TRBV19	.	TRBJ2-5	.	CASSIVRRTYQETQYF	TGTGCCAGTAGTATAGTCCGGAGGACTTACCAAGAGACCCAGTACTTC
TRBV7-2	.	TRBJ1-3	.	CASSLVRGSSSSFGNTIYF	TGTGCCAGCAGCTTAGTCAGGGGCTCTTCTTCCTCTTTCGGAAACACCATATATTTT
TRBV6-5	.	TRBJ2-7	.	CASAGRARYEQYF	TGTGCCAGCGCCGGCAGGGCTAGGTACGAGCAGTACTTC
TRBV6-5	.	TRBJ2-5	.	CASSLGEQETQYF	TGTGCCAGCAGTTTGGGGGAGCAAGAGACCCAGTACTTC
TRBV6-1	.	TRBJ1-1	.	CASSFLNTEAFF	TGTGCCAGCAGTTTCCTAAACACTGAAGCTTTCTTT
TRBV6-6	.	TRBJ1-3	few	CASADSSGNTIYF	TGTGCCAGCGCGGACAGCTCTGGAAACACCATATATTTT